This T cell receptor (beta chain) was captured by sequencing in a study of cytomegalovirus exposure and HLA in healthy donors. PCR was performed using 60 Vbeta and 13 Jbeta primers. Only in-frame clones appear in the TCRdb table, and some are missing; sequencing was by immunoSEQ multiplex PCR. The table lists approximately 70,000 clones, around 80% of them singletons. The CDR3 loop spans 16 amino acids. Germline CDR1 reads LNHNV; CDR2 reads YYDKDF (reference sequence). V was trimmed by 1 base and J by 1 base, leaving 14 bases between them. This receptor was obtained from a man in his forties or fifties in good health and CMV-seronegative. The rearrangement uses TRBV15 and TRBJ2-7, with a possible D match to TRBD1 (5 bases). Sequencing was done on a sample of PBMCs. The CDR3 DNA reads TGTGCCACCAGCAGAGGTACGGCAGGGTTGTCCTACGAGCAGTACTTC. Translation gives CATSRGTAGLSYEQYF.